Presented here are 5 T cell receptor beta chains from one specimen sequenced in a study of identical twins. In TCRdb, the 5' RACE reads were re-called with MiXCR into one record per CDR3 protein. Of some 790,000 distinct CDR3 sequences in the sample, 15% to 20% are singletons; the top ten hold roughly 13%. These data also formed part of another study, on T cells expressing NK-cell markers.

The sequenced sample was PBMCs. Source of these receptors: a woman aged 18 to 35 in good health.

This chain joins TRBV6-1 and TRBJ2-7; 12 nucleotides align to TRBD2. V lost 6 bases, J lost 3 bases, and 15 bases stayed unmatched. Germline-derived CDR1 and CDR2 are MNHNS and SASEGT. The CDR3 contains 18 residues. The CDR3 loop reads CASRTLRLAGEMNYEQYF. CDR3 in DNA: TGTGCCAGCAGGACCCTTAGACTAGCGGGAGAAATGAACTACGAGCAGTACTTC.

The DNA of the CDR3 is TGCAGTGCCGGGGGACTAGCGGTCGGGACCCAGTACTTC. Amino acid sequence: CSAGGLAVGTQYF. The rearrangement joins TRBV20-1 to TRBJ2-5, with TRBD2 matching 11 bases. Trimming removed 6 bases from V and 7 bases from J; junction bases left unmatched: 7. The CDR3 is 13 residues long. CDR1 DFQATT and CDR2 SNEGSKA come from the germline V gene (reference sequence).

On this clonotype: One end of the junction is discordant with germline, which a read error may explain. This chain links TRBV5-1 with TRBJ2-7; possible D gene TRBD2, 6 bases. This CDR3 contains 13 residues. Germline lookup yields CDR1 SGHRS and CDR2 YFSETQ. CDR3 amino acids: CASSLGLDIEHYF. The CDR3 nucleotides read TGCGCCAGCAGCTTGGGACTAGACATCGAGCACTACTTC.

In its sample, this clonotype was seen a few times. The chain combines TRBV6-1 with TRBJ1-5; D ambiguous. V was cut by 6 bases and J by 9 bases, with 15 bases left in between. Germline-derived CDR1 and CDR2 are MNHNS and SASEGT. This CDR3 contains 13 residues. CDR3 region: CASSPGPPRPQHF. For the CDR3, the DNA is TGTGCCAGCAGCCCCGGGCCGCCGAGGCCCCAGCATTTT.

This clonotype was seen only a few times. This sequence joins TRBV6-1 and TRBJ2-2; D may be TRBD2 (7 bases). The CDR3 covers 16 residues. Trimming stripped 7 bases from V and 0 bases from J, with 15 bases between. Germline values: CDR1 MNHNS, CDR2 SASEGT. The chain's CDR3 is CASTIKGGTNTGELFF. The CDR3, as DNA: TGTGCCAGCACCATAAAGGGGGGGACGAACACCGGGGAGCTGTTTTTT.